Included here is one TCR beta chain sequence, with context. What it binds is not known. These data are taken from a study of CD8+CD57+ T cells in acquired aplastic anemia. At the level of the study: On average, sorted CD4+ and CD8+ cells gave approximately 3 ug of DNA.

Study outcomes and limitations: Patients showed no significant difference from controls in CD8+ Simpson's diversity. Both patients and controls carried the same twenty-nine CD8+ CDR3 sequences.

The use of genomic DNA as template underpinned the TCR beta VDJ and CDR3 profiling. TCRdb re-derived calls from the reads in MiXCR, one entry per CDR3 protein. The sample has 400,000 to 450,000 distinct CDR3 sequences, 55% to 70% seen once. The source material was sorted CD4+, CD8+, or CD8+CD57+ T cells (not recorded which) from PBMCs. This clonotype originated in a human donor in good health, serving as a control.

This CDR3 reads CTLIAQVTDTQYF. The CDR3 nucleotides are TGTACCCTAATTGCACAAGTCACAGATACGCAGTATTTT. This chain connects TRBV10-3 to TRBJ2-3; D ambiguous. Germline V gives CDR1 ENHRY, CDR2 SYGVKD. The CDR3 extends over 13 amino acids.